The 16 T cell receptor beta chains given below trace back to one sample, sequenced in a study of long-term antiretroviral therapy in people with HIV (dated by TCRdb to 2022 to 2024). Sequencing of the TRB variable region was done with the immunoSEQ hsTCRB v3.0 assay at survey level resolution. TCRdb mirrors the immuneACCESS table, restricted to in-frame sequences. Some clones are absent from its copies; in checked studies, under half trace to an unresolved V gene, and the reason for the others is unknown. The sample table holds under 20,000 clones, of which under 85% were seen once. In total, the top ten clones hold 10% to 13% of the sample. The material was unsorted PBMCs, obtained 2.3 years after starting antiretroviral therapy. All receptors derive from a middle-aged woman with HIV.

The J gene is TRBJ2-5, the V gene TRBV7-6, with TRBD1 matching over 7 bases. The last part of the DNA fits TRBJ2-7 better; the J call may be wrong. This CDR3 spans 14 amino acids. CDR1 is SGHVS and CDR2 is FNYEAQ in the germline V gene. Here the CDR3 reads CASSRTTGAYEQYF. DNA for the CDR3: TGTGCCAGCAGCCGAACCACAGGGGCCTACGAGCAGTACTTC.

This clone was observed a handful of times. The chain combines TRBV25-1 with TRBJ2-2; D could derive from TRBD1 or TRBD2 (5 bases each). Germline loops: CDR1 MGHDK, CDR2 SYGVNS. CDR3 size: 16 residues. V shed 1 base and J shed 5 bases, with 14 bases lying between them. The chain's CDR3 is CASSEWTGSGTGELFF. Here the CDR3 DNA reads TGTGCCAGCAGTGAATGGACGGGATCAGGGACCGGGGAGCTGTTTTTT.

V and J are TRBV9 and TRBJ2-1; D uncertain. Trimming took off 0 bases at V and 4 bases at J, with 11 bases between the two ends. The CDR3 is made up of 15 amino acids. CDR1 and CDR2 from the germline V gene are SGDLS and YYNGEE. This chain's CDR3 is CASSVDLGGYNEQFF. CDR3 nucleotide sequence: TGTGCCAGCAGCGTAGATCTGGGCGGTTACAATGAGCAGTTCTTC.

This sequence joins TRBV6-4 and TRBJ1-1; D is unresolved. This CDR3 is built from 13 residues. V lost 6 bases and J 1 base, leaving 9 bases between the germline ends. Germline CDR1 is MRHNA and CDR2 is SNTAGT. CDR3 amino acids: CASSHRKNTEAFF. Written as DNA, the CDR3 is TGTGCCAGCAGCCACCGCAAGAACACTGAAGCTTTCTTT.

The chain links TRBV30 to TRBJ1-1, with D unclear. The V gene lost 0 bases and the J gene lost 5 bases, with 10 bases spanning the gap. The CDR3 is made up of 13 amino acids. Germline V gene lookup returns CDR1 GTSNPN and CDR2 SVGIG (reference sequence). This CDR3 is CAWSVDETTEAFF. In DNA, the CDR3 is TGTGCCTGGAGTGTAGATGAGACTACTGAAGCTTTCTTT.

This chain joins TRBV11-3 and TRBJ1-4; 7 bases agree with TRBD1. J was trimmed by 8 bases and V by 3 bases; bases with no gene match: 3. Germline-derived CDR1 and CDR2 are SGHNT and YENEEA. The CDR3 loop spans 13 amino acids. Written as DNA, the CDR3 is TGTGCCAGCAGCTTTCAGGGGGGCGAAAAACTGTTTTTT. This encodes CASSFQGGEKLFF.

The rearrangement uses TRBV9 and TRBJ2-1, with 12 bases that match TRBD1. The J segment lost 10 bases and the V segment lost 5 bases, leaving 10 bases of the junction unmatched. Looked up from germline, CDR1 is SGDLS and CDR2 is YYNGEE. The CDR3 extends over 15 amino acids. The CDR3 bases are TGTGCCAGCAGAGAAACCGGGACAGGGGGCGGAGAGCAGTTCTTC. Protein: CASRETGTGGGEQFF.

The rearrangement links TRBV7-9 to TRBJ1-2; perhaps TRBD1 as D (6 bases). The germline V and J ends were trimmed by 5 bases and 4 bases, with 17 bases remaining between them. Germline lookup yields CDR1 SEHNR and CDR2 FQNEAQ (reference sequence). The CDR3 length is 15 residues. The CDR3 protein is CASSTAGGPGYGYTF. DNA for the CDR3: TGTGCCAGCAGCACCGCCGGGGGGCCGGGCTATGGCTACACCTTC.

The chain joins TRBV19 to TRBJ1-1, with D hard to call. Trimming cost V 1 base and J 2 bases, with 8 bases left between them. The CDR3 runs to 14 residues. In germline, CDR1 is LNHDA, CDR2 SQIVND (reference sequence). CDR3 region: CASSIVGRNTEAFF. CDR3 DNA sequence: TGTGCCAGTAGTATAGTCGGCAGAAACACTGAAGCTTTCTTT. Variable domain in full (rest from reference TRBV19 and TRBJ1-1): DGGITQSPKYLFRKEGQNVTLSCEQNLNHDAMYWYRQDPGQGLRLIYYSQIVNDFQKGDIAEGYSVSREKKESFPLTVTSAQKNPTAFYLCASSIVGRNTEAFFGQGTRLTVV.

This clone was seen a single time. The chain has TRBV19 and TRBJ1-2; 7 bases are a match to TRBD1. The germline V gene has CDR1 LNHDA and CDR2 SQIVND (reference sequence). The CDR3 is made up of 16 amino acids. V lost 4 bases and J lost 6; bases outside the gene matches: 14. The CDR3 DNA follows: TGTGCCAGTAGTACTACCGGCGGGACAGATAGCAATGGCTACACCTTC. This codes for CASSTTGGTDSNGYTF.

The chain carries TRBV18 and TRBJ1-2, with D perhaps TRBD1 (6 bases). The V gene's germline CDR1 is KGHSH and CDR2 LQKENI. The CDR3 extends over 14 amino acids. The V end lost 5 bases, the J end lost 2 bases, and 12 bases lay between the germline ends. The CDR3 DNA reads TGTGCCAGCTCAGCAGGGGCGACGAACTATGGCTACACCTTC. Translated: CASSAGATNYGYTF.

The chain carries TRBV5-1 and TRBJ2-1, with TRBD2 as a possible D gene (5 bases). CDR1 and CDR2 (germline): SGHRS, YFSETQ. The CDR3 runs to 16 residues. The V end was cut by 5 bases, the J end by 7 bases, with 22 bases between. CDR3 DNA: TGCGCCAGCAGGCATACCGGGAATCCCCTTGCGAATGAGCAGTTCTTC. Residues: CASRHTGNPLANEQFF.

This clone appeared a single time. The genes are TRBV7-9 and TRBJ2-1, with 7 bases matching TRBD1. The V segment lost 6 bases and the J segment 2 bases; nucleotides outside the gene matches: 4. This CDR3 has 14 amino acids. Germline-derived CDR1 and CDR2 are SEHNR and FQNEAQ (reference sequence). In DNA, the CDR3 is TGTGCCAGCAGGCCAGGACAGGCCTACAATGAGCAGTTCTTC. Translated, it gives CASRPGQAYNEQFF. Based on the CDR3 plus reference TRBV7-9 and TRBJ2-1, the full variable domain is DTGVSQNPRHKITKRGQNVTFRCDPISEHNRLYWYRQTLGQGPEFLTYFQNEAQLEKSRLLSDRFSAERPKGSFSTLEIQRTEQGDSAMYLCASRPGQAYNEQFFGPGTRLTVL.

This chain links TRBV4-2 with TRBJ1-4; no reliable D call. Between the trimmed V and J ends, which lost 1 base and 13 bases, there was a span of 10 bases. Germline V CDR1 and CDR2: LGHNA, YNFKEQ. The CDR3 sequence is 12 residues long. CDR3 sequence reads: CASSQVEGLLFF. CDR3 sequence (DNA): TGTGCCAGCAGCCAAGTTGAAGGATTACTGTTTTTT.

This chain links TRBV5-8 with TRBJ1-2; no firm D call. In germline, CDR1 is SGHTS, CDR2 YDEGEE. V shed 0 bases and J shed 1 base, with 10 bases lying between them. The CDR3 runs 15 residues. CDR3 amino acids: CASSLARPDNYGYTF. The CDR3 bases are TGTGCCAGCAGCTTGGCCAGACCCGATAACTATGGCTACACCTTC.

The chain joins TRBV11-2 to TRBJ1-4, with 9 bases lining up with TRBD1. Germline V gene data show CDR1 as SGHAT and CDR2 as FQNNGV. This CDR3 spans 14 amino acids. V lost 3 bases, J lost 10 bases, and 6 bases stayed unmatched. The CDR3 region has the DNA TGTGCCAGCAGCTTCGACAGGGGGGTTGTAAAACTGTTTTTT. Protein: CASSFDRGVVKLFF.